This entry lists 27 T cell receptor beta chains sequenced from one sample in a study of CD8 T cells in Susac syndrome. Reverse transcription of roughly 0.5 to 1 ug RNA used random hexamers. Each CDR3 protein gets one entry after TCRdb re-called the immunoSEQ multiplex PCR reads with MiXCR. The table includes more than 110,000 distinct CDR3 sequences, 94% detected once. The sequenced sample consisted of CD8+ T cells from PBMCs. These receptors originate from a human donor in good health.

A single count supports this clonotype. The CDR3 DNA sequence: TGTGCCAGCAGCCAAGACGACAATGAGCAGTTCTTC. Its protein is CASSQDDNEQFF. The J gene is TRBJ2-1, the V gene TRBV3-1; D call uncertain. V was pared by 0 bases and J by 5 bases, with 2 bases between. From germline, CDR1 is LGHDT and CDR2 YNNKEL (reference sequence). The length of the CDR3 is 12 residues.

The chain links TRBV7-9 to TRBJ2-1, with 7 bases matching TRBD1. Germline CDR1 reads SEHNR; CDR2 reads FQNEAQ (reference sequence). The J segment lost 2 bases and the V segment lost 0 bases, leaving 10 bases of the junction unmatched. The CDR3 extends over 18 amino acids. The CDR3 bases are TGTGCCAGCAGCTTAGCGGCGATGGGGCAGGGGGCCTACAATGAGCAGTTCTTC. It codes for CASSLAAMGQGAYNEQFF.

The chain carries TRBV20-1 and TRBJ2-7; 10 bases fit TRBD2. Trimming took 0 bases from V and 0 from J; bases not matched to a gene: 5. Germline-derived CDR1 and CDR2 are DFQATT and SNEGSKA (reference sequence). This CDR3 has 16 residues. The CDR3 nucleotides are TGCAGTGCTAGAGATTTACTAGCGGGATTCTCCTACGAGCAGTACTTC. As protein: CSARDLLAGFSYEQYF.

The genes are TRBV18 and TRBJ2-2, with 9 bases fitting TRBD1. CDR1 is KGHSH, CDR2 LQKENI, per germline. This CDR3 spans 17 amino acids. J was trimmed by 5 bases and V by 3 bases; bases with no gene match: 10. DNA for the CDR3: TGTGCCAGCTCACCTCCGGGACAGGGCCTCCGGACCGGGGAGCTGTTTTTT. Translating gives CASSPPGQGLRTGELFF.

The V and J genes are TRBV6-5 and TRBJ2-2, with 7 bases matching TRBD2. With 6 bases clipped from V and 6 bases from J, the junction kept 4 bases outside the gene matches. The CDR3 length is 13 residues. Germline V gene sequence: CDR1 MNHEY, CDR2 SVGAGI. The CDR3 sequence: CASRREGPGELFF. The CDR3 coding sequence is TGTGCCAGCAGAAGGGAGGGCCCCGGGGAGCTGTTTTTT.

A single count supports this clonotype. The V call is TRBV7-6, the J call TRBJ2-7; 8 bases map to TRBD2. The CDR3 consists of 15 residues. V gave up 0 bases and J gave up 3 bases; unmatched junction bases: 4. CDR1 and CDR2 from the germline V gene are SGHVS and FNYEAQ. The CDR3 sequence is CASSLAISGNYEQYF. The CDR3 coding sequence is TGTGCCAGCAGCTTAGCGATTAGCGGGAACTACGAGCAGTACTTC.

The rearrangement links TRBV14 to TRBJ1-2; 7 bases line up with TRBD1. CDR1 is SGHDN and CDR2 is FVKESK in the germline V gene. The trim removed 0 bases at V and 4 bases at J, leaving 5 bases unmatched. There are 15 residues in the CDR3. As DNA, the CDR3 is TGTGCCAGCAGCCAAGAGCGGACAGGTCCCTATGGCTACACCTTC. Translated, it gives CASSQERTGPYGYTF. Variable domain in full (rest from reference TRBV14 and TRBJ1-2): EAGVTQFPSHSVIEKGQTVTLRCDPISGHDNLYWYRRVMGKEIKFLLHFVKESKQDESGMPNNRFLAERTGGTYSTLKVQPAELEDSGVYFCASSQERTGPYGYTFGSGTRLTVV.

This chain connects TRBV9 to TRBJ2-6; D gene unclear. CDR3 length: 15 amino acids. Trimming removed 0 bases from V and 1 base from J, with 5 bases in between. Germline loops: CDR1 SGDLS, CDR2 YYNGEE. The CDR3 loop is CASSVGASGANVLTF. CDR3 nucleotide sequence: TGTGCCAGCAGCGTAGGTGCGTCTGGGGCCAACGTCCTGACTTTC.

As DNA, the CDR3 is TGCAGCGTTGAAGGCCGCGGGAGGGTAACCCAAAATGAGCAGTTCTTC. It is translated as CSVEGRGRVTQNEQFF. This rearrangement joins TRBV29-1 to TRBJ2-1; 9 nucleotides line up with TRBD2. Trimming removed 1 base from V and 7 bases from J; junction bases left unmatched: 11. Germline assignment: CDR1 SQVTM and CDR2 ANQGSEA. The CDR3 has 16 amino acids.

V gene TRBV20-1 combines with J gene TRBJ2-7, with D uncertain. V gave up 0 bases and J gave up 0 bases, with 9 bases separating them. CDR3 length equals 14 residues. Germline V gene sequence: CDR1 DFQATT, CDR2 SNEGSKA (reference sequence). CDR3 sequence reads: CSARDLGTSYEQYF. The DNA of the CDR3 is TGCAGTGCTAGAGATCTGGGCACCTCCTACGAGCAGTACTTC.

The V call is TRBV7-9, the J call TRBJ2-5, with TRBD1 matching over 9 bases. Germline CDR1 SEHNR, CDR2 FQNEAQ (reference sequence). V trimming: 4 bases; J trimming: 2 bases; junction bases outside the gene matches: 8. CDR3 size: 16 residues. The CDR3 spells CASSSRDRARQETQYF. The DNA of the CDR3 is TGTGCCAGCAGCTCCCGGGACAGGGCCCGTCAAGAGACCCAGTACTTC.

The chain combines TRBV25-1 with TRBJ2-5; the match to TRBD2 covers 13 bases. This CDR3 spans 15 amino acids. The germline V gene has CDR1 MGHDK and CDR2 SYGVNS. J lost 5 bases, V lost 4 bases, and 4 bases had no gene match. This CDR3 is CASSVPGLAGETQYF. CDR3 DNA: TGTGCCAGCAGTGTTCCGGGACTAGCGGGGGAGACCCAGTACTTC.

A note on this clonotype: The germline gene is not matched at one end of the junction; a read error may be the cause. The rearrangement links TRBV20-1 to TRBJ2-7; D is uncertain. The CDR3 has 11 residues. Germline CDR1 reads DFQATT; CDR2 reads SNEGSKA (reference sequence). CDR3 coding DNA: TGCAGTGCCAGAGCCACCTCAGAGCAGTACTTC. Protein sequence: CSARATSEQYF.

The rearrangement joins TRBV20-1 to TRBJ2-1; 7 bases match TRBD1. V lost 0 bases to trimming and J lost 8 bases; unmatched junction nucleotides: 10. The CDR3 contains 15 residues. Germline V gene data show CDR1 as DFQATT and CDR2 as SNEGSKA (reference sequence). Written as DNA, the CDR3 is TGCAGTGCTAGAGAGCGGCAGGGGGTTCGTTATGAGCAGTTCTTC. This encodes CSARERQGVRYEQFF.

This chain joins TRBV6-2 or TRBV6-3 and TRBJ2-2; D unclear. Per the germline V gene, CDR1 is MNHEY and CDR2 is SVGEGT. The CDR3 contains 11 residues. Trimming removed 8 bases from V and 7 bases from J, with 8 bases in between. The CDR3 sequence is CASGWGGELFF. The CDR3 nucleotides read TGTGCCAGCGGGTGGGGCGGGGAGCTGTTTTTT.

The chain couples TRBV29-1 to TRBJ1-1; TRBD1 matches 8 bases. Germline V gene lookup returns CDR1 SQVTM and CDR2 ANQGSEA. There are 13 residues in the CDR3. The trim removed 7 bases at V and 6 bases at J, leaving 10 bases unmatched. Here the CDR3 reads CSAYPGQGAEAFF. As DNA, the CDR3 is TGCAGCGCCTACCCAGGACAGGGCGCTGAAGCTTTCTTT.

This clonotype was seen only once. V gene TRBV29-1 combines with J gene TRBJ2-3; D is unclear. Trimming removed 7 bases from V and 4 bases from J, with 12 bases in between. Germline V gene lookup returns CDR1 SQVTM and CDR2 ANQGSEA. This CDR3 has 12 amino acids. This chain's CDR3 is CSAEPRPDTQYF. CDR3 bases: TGCAGCGCCGAACCTCGTCCAGATACGCAGTATTTT.

The V gene is TRBV28, the J gene TRBJ2-1; 9 bases are a match to TRBD2. Germline V gene lookup returns CDR1 MDHEN and CDR2 SYDVKM. V lost 3 bases and J lost 4; bases outside the gene matches: 4. This CDR3 is built from 15 residues. The CDR3 DNA reads TGTGCCAGCAGTTTGTCAGCGGGGGGTTACAATGAGCAGTTCTTC. Residues: CASSLSAGGYNEQFF.

V is TRBV28 and J is TRBJ2-7; 8 bases align to TRBD1. CDR1 MDHEN and CDR2 SYDVKM come from the germline V gene. The length of the CDR3 is 14 residues. The J segment lost 5 bases and the V segment lost 2 bases, leaving 5 bases of the junction unmatched. In DNA, the CDR3 is TGTGCCAGCAGTTTAAGACAGGGGCGGAACGAGCAGTACTTC. Its translation is CASSLRQGRNEQYF.

V and J are TRBV14 and TRBJ2-1; no clear D. The V gene's germline CDR1 is SGHDN and CDR2 FVKESK. CDR3 length: 12 residues. Trimming cost V 3 bases and J 3 bases, with 3 bases left between them. The CDR3 DNA reads TGTGCCAGCAGCCAGATCTACAATGAGCAGTTCTTC. Translated: CASSQIYNEQFF.

The chain couples TRBV24-1 to TRBJ2-5; TRBD1 agrees at 7 bases. This CDR3 spans 12 amino acids. V trimming: 8 bases; J trimming: 3 bases; junction bases outside the gene matches: 2. Germline V gene data show CDR1 as KGHDR and CDR2 as SFDVKD. DNA for the CDR3: TGTGCCACCAAGGGGACAGAAGAGACCCAGTACTTC. It codes for CATKGTEETQYF.

This clonotype was found once. V is TRBV27 and J is TRBJ2-7, with 12 bases lining up with TRBD2. V gave up 4 bases and J gave up 4 bases; unmatched junction bases: 14. CDR1 and CDR2 (germline): MNHEY, SMNVEV (reference sequence). The CDR3 is 18 amino acids. In DNA, the CDR3 is TGTGCCAGCAGTTCCATGTCTAGCGGGAGGGCCGGAGGTTACGAGCAGTACTTC. Its translation is CASSSMSSGRAGGYEQYF.

This sequence joins TRBV27 and TRBJ2-1; D is possibly TRBD1 (6 bases). The CDR3 runs 16 residues. Germline V CDR1 and CDR2: MNHEY, SMNVEV (reference sequence). Deletions cut 4 bases from V and 5 bases from J, with 18 bases between. This CDR3 is CASSSRRGSLHNEQFF. The CDR3 DNA reads as TGTGCCAGCAGTTCGCGCAGGGGTAGCCTCCACAATGAGCAGTTCTTC.

The chain carries TRBV7-9 and TRBJ2-1; 7 bases align to TRBD1. This CDR3 has 15 amino acids. V lost 1 base to trimming and J lost 8 bases; unmatched junction nucleotides: 8. From germline, CDR1 is SEHNR and CDR2 FQNEAQ (reference sequence). This CDR3 reads CASSLGQGVIYEQFF. In DNA, the CDR3 is TGTGCCAGCAGCTTAGGACAGGGAGTTATTTATGAGCAGTTCTTC.

The rearrangement uses TRBV28 and TRBJ2-5; D ambiguous. Trimming stripped 2 bases from V and 3 bases from J, with 10 bases between. The germline gives CDR1 MDHEN, CDR2 SYDVKM. The CDR3 spans 14 residues. The CDR3 here is CASSLGVLEETQYF. As DNA, the CDR3 is TGTGCCAGCAGTTTAGGCGTGCTAGAAGAGACCCAGTACTTC.

This chain uses TRBV12-3 or TRBV12-4 with TRBJ1-5; maybe TRBD1 (5 bases). This CDR3 spans 13 amino acids. Trimming took off 3 bases at V and 6 bases at J, with 9 bases between the two ends. The CDR3 is CASSFGGGQPQHF. DNA for the CDR3: TGTGCCAGCAGTTTCGGGGGAGGTCAGCCCCAGCATTTT.

The chain joins TRBV27 to TRBJ1-1, with 9 positions matching TRBD1. This CDR3 contains 11 residues. J gave up 10 bases and V 11 bases, and 8 bases lay outside the gene matches. Germline V gene sequence: CDR1 MNHEY, CDR2 SMNVEV (reference sequence). As DNA, the CDR3 is TGTGCCGCCTTCGGGGGACAGGGAGCTTTCTTT. Amino acids: CAAFGGQGAFF.